These T cell receptor beta chains were read from a single sample in a study of T cell responses to AZD1222 COVID-19 vaccine. TCRdb's copy holds only in-frame clones and misses some; the assay was immunoSEQ multiplex PCR. The table shows about 150,000 clones, with roughly 92% occurring only once. Material: peripheral blood, obtained on day 0 of AZD1222 vaccination. Receptor source: an adult in good health. The conserved cysteine and the conserved F or W are not part of the CDR3 here.

v_gene	j_gene	CDR3aa
TRBV4-3	TRBJ1-2	ASSQEGAPNYGYT
TRBV14	TRBJ1-6	ASSPMEGAGNSPLH
TRBV7-6	TRBJ2-3	ASTFGAGGPGDTQY
TRBV7-7	TRBJ2-3	ASSTPHVARWLAGGRDTQY
TRBV9	TRBJ2-7	ASSGRGEGPYEQY
TRBV28	TRBJ2-3	ASSPPKGVGPDTQY
TRBV5-6	TRBJ1-1	ASSFRENTEAF
TRBV7-9	TRBJ2-7	ASSLGIQGFKQY
TRBV6-5	TRBJ1-1	ASSYEVNTEKAF
TRBV27	TRBJ2-7	ASQEGGTYEQY
TRBV19	TRBJ2-3	ASSIRTGGNTDTQY
TRBV7-2	TRBJ1-5	ASSLAQGARQPQH
TRBV7-9	TRBJ1-1	ASSFGANTEAF
TRBV12-3/TRBV12-4	TRBJ1-1	ASSTGWDTEAF
TRBV3-1/TRBV3-2	TRBJ1-1	ASSRAGEMNTEAF
TRBV3-1/TRBV3-2	TRBJ1-4	ASSQDSPGRSATNEKLF
TRBV5-4	TRBJ2-1	ASSFSLAKDEQF
TRBV7-3	TRBJ1-2	ASSQGSNYGYT
TRBV7-3	TRBJ2-7	ASSSDRSYEQY
TRBV3-1/TRBV3-2	TRBJ2-3	ASSYSGSTDTQY
TRBV5-1	TRBJ2-1	ASSRGLAGLTIYNEQF
TRBV11-3	TRBJ2-1	ASSPGGGSSYNEQF
TRBV5-4	TRBJ2-5	ASSSPLAGGGETQY
TRBV15	TRBJ1-6	ATSSRNRVEIRNSPLH
TRBV27	TRBJ2-1	ASRYSGSYNEQF
TRBV7-6	TRBJ2-2	ASSSPRTGSGNGELF
TRBV5-6	TRBJ1-1	ASSFWNTEAF
TRBV6-4	TRBJ2-6	ASRTASSGANVLT
TRBV25-1	TRBJ1-1	ASSGQGWTEAF
TRBV10-2	TRBJ2-3	ASSGWGDRGNFTDTQY
TRBV19	TRBJ1-1	ASKEMGQGRNTEAF
TRBV6-5	TRBJ1-1	ASSYFRGNTEAF
TRBV6-5	TRBJ1-2	ASSSVNYGYT
TRBV14	TRBJ2-2	ASSPSRTGNTGELF
TRBV19	TRBJ2-3	ASSITGTGADTQY
TRBV3-1/TRBV3-2	TRBJ2-1	ASSIRGQSYYNEQF
TRBV19	TRBJ1-5	ASSARQIDQPQH
TRBV23-1	TRBJ1-4	ASRATRLLF
TRBV11-2	TRBJ2-2	ASSFTTSGSFVTGELF
TRBV10-3	TRBJ1-2	AISETYVGDGYT
TRBV5-6	TRBJ1-2	ASSLAWGAHGYT
TRBV5-1	TRBJ1-2	ASSPLEAGEYGYT
TRBV25-1	TRBJ1-1	ASSGANTEAF
TRBV6-1	TRBJ2-7	ASSDPGGYNEQY
TRBV7-3	TRBJ2-1	ASSLTGASGGDEQF